The 19 T cell receptor beta chains presented below share a single source sample, sequenced in a study of human T cells and chemical hapten exposure. Each CDR3 protein is one row after TCRdb ran MiXCR on the RACE reads. The table shows roughly 150,000 distinct CDR3 sequences, with 25% to 30% occurring only once. Documented time point: patch test 3, about 24 weeks after DPC sensitization. Sample treatment: therapeutic diphenylcyclopropenone sensitization with weekly scalp DPC. The material was whole blood, obtained in connection with sensitization to the hapten diphenylcyclopropenone (DPC). These receptors were obtained from a woman aged 18-30 years with alopecia areata. Some clones in this sample may be carry-over from other donors' samples.

The chain employs TRBV12-5 and TRBJ2-2, with 8 bases that match TRBD2. Germline trimming cut 6 bases from V and 7 bases from J; bases unmatched to any gene: 10. The CDR3 loop spans 15 amino acids. CDR1 is LGHNT and CDR2 is FRNRAP in the germline V gene. The CDR3 DNA reads as TGTGCTAGTGGCCCGGGGGGGGGCAAAGGCGGGGAGCTGTTTTTT. Protein sequence: CASGPGGGKGGELFF.

The chain joins TRBV4-3 to TRBJ2-1, with TRBD2 matching 14 bases. This CDR3 spans 15 amino acids. Looked up from germline, CDR1 is LGHNA and CDR2 is YSLEER. Trimming at V came to 4 bases and at J to 8 bases, leaving 4 bases not matched to a gene. CDR3: CASSPGLAGGHEQFF. The CDR3 DNA reads TGCGCCAGCAGCCCAGGACTAGCGGGAGGTCATGAGCAGTTCTTC.

The chain couples TRBV7-2 to TRBJ2-1, with D hard to call. CDR1 and CDR2 (germline): SGHTA, FQGNSA. V lost 0 bases to trimming and J lost 5 bases, with 11 bases between them. This CDR3 is 15 amino acids long. CDR3: CASSLAPSLHNEQFF. The CDR3 region has the DNA TGTGCCAGCAGCTTAGCGCCCTCCCTCCACAATGAGCAGTTCTTC.

The rearrangement joins TRBV9 to TRBJ2-7, with 7 bases lining up with TRBD1. This CDR3 region has 14 residues. Germline CDR1 reads SGDLS; CDR2 reads YYNGEE. Trimming cost V 6 bases and J 3 bases; bases outside gene matches: 9. The CDR3 spells CASNRGQLHYEQYF. CDR3 DNA: TGTGCCAGCAACAGGGGCCAACTCCACTACGAGCAGTACTTC.

This clonotype has a handful of counts. CDR3 in DNA: TGTGCCAGCAGCCAAGAAGTAAGCGGGAGAGTCTACGAGCAGTACTTC. Its protein is CASSQEVSGRVYEQYF. The chain combines TRBV3-1 with TRBJ2-7, with 8 bases identical to TRBD2. This CDR3 is built from 16 residues. V lost 0 bases and J lost 3; bases outside the gene matches: 7. CDR1 is LGHDT and CDR2 is YNNKEL in the germline V gene (reference sequence).

This clonotype occurred a few times. V usage is TRBV5-1 and J usage is TRBJ2-3, with D uncertain. There are 14 residues in the CDR3. V lost 7 bases and J 0 bases, leaving 12 bases between the germline ends. From germline, CDR1 is SGHRS and CDR2 YFSETQ. CDR3 sequence: CASRAASSTDTQYF. The DNA of the CDR3 is TGCGCCAGCCGGGCGGCGTCCAGCACAGATACGCAGTATTTT.

The V call is TRBV6-5, the J call TRBJ1-1; possibly TRBD1 for D (5 bases). The CDR3 covers 14 residues. The V gene's germline CDR1 is MNHEY and CDR2 SVGAGI. Deletions cut 0 bases from V and 4 bases from J, with 9 bases between. The CDR3 nucleotides are TGTGCCAGCAGTTACTCGGGGGAGGGCACTGAAGCTTTCTTT. Amino acids: CASSYSGEGTEAFF.

The chain employs TRBV4-2 and TRBJ2-1, with 14 positions matching TRBD2. The CDR3 is 16 amino acids. The germline V gene encodes CDR1 LGHNA and CDR2 YNFKEQ. V lost 4 bases to trimming and J lost 4 bases; unmatched junction nucleotides: 3. This CDR3 reads CASSPGTSGSYNEQFF. The CDR3 region has the DNA TGTGCCAGCAGCCCAGGGACTAGCGGGAGTTACAATGAGCAGTTCTTC.

Only one count was recorded for this clonotype. The chain joins TRBV7-9 to TRBJ2-1; D not certain. The CDR3 runs 14 residues. The ends were cut back, 5 bases at V and 7 bases at J, with 15 bases in the middle. Germline lookup yields CDR1 SEHNR and CDR2 FQNEAQ (reference sequence). This CDR3 is CASSLQPLGNEQFF. The CDR3 bases are TGTGCCAGCAGCCTCCAGCCCCTAGGGAATGAGCAGTTCTTC.

V is TRBV11-2 and J is TRBJ2-3; D is unclear. V lost 5 bases and J 2 bases, leaving 8 bases between the germline ends. This CDR3 contains 13 residues. Germline V gene sequence: CDR1 SGHAT, CDR2 FQNNGV. The CDR3 loop reads CASSLYTTDTQYF. The CDR3 coding sequence is TGTGCCAGCAGCCTTTACACCACAGATACGCAGTATTTT.

The V call is TRBV21-1, the J call TRBJ1-1. TRBV21-1 is termed a pseudogene. CDR3 size: 12 residues. The CDR3 loop is CAPSSEGTEAFF. CDR3 nucleotides: TGTGCCCCTTCATCGGAGGGGACCGAAGCTTTCTTT.

This clonotype appeared a few times. The V gene is TRBV10-3, the J gene TRBJ1-1; no definite D call. The CDR3 loop spans 15 amino acids. CDR1 is ENHRY and CDR2 is SYGVKD in the germline V gene. The V end was cut by 0 bases, the J end by 0 bases, with 8 bases between. The CDR3 DNA reads as TGTGCCATCAGTGAGTCGTACAGCATGAACACTGAAGCTTTCTTT. Translating it yields CAISESYSMNTEAFF.

The table lists this clonotype with a few counts. This chain uses TRBV12-3 or TRBV12-4 with TRBJ2-1, with D possibly TRBD1 on 6 matching bases. V lost 5 bases and J 5 bases, leaving 16 bases between the germline ends. The CDR3 extends over 15 amino acids. The DNA for the CDR3 is TGTGCCAGCAGTCCCCCAACCGGACAGCACAATGAGCAGTTCTTC. Protein sequence: CASSPPTGQHNEQFF.

The table lists this clonotype with many counts. V usage is TRBV29-1 and J usage is TRBJ2-5; a weak D match, TRBD1 (6 bases). CDR3 length: 12 residues. V lost 6 bases to trimming and J lost 3 bases, with 11 bases between them. The germline V gene has CDR1 SQVTM and CDR2 ANQGSEA. The CDR3 DNA reads TGCAGCGTCTCCAGGGGAAAAGAGACCCAGTACTTC. This sequence encodes CSVSRGKETQYF. Drawing the rest from reference TRBV29-1 and TRBJ2-5, the complete variable domain is SAVISQKPSRDICQRGTSLTIQCQVDSQVTMMFWYRQQPGQSLTLIATANQGSEATYESGFVIDKFPISRPNLTFSTLTVSNMSPEDSSIYLCSVSRGKETQYFGPGTRLLVL.

This chain connects TRBV20-1 to TRBJ2-1, with 7 bases identical to TRBD2. The CDR3 extends over 15 amino acids. Per the germline V gene, CDR1 is DFQATT and CDR2 is SNEGSKA (reference sequence). The junction had 13 bases not matched to a gene; V was cut back by 8 bases and J by 3 bases. The CDR3 nucleotides read TGCAGTTCCCGACAGCGGGGCGAACTCTACAATGAGCAGTTCTTC. Protein product: CSSRQRGELYNEQFF.

This clonotype showed up just a few times. The chain employs TRBV30 and TRBJ2-1; D perhaps matches TRBD2 (6 bases). The CDR3 sequence is 16 residues long. V lost 0 bases and J 4 bases, leaving 16 bases between the germline ends. Germline V gene sequence: CDR1 GTSNPN, CDR2 SVGIG (reference sequence). CDR3 in amino acids: CAWSVGAGTAYNEQFF. CDR3 nucleotides: TGTGCCTGGAGTGTCGGGGCCGGGACTGCTTACAATGAGCAGTTCTTC.

V and J are TRBV12-3 or TRBV12-4 and TRBJ2-7; 7 bases map to TRBD1. CDR3 length equals 13 residues. Losses at the gene ends were 6 bases for V and 9 bases for J; bases not matched to a gene: 11. The CDR3 spells CASSLRQGRGQYF. CDR3 in DNA: TGTGCCAGCAGCCTAAGACAGGGTCGTGGGCAGTACTTC.

In this sample, this clonotype turned up a few times. This chain uses TRBV7-9 with TRBJ1-6, with D unclear. CDR1 is SEHNR and CDR2 is FQNEAQ in the germline V gene (reference sequence). Trimming took 8 bases from V and 4 from J, leaving 18 bases between them. The CDR3 sequence is 16 residues long. This CDR3 reads CASQFLSPWYNSPLHF. For the CDR3, the DNA is TGTGCCAGCCAGTTCCTCAGCCCCTGGTATAATTCACCCCTCCACTTT.

This sequence joins TRBV15 and TRBJ2-1; D is undetermined. The ends were cut back, 6 bases at V and 6 bases at J, with 12 bases in the middle. CDR3 length: 13 residues. Germline V gives CDR1 LNHNV, CDR2 YYDKDF (reference sequence). Here the CDR3 DNA reads TGTGCCACCAGATGGTCTACGGGCAATGAGCAGTTCTTC. Its translation: CATRWSTGNEQFF.